The 23 T cell receptor beta chains presented below share a single source sample, sequenced in a study of T cells in Graves' hyperthyroidism and ophthalmopathy. Amplified regions were TCR beta CDR3 sequences from RNA transcripts. First-round RT-PCR with HTBI primers amplified the TCR CDR3 region. Via MiXCR, TCRdb re-called the multiplex PCR reads, giving one row per CDR3 protein. Among approximately 630,000 distinct CDR3 sequences listed, about 16% were seen once. Sequencing used blood. These receptors were taken from a woman under 40 with Graves' hyperthyroidism.

This clonotype was counted at least ten times. The V gene is TRBV11-3, the J gene TRBJ2-3, with 13 positions matching TRBD2. V trimming: 4 bases; J trimming: 5 bases; junction bases outside the gene matches: 9. The CDR3 totals 17 residues. CDR1 and CDR2 (germline): SGHNT, YENEEA. As DNA, the CDR3 is TGTGCCAGCAGCTCCAGACTAGCGGGAGGTTTCGAAGATACGCAGTATTTT. Its protein product is CASSSRLAGGFEDTQYF.

This chain joins TRBV6-1 and TRBJ1-1; D call uncertain. The CDR3 is 13 residues long. The V and J ends lost 7 bases and 4 bases respectively, with 13 bases between them. Germline CDR1 reads MNHNS; CDR2 reads SASEGT. The CDR3 DNA reads TGTGCCAGCACCCCCATGGAGGGCACTGAAGCTTTCTTT. This gives the protein CASTPMEGTEAFF.

In its sample, this clonotype was seen many times. The gene calls are TRBV29-1 and TRBJ2-7; TRBD1 might be the D (5 bases). Germline loops: CDR1 SQVTM, CDR2 ANQGSEA. V gave up 5 bases and J gave up 7 bases, with 15 bases separating them. The CDR3 sequence is 12 residues long. CDR3 in amino acids: CSVRRVFGEQYF. The CDR3 DNA reads as TGCAGCGTTCGCAGGGTGTTCGGGGAGCAGTACTTC.

V is TRBV15 and J is TRBJ2-3, with D perhaps matching TRBD1 or TRBD2 (5 bases each). CDR1 is LNHNV, CDR2 YYDKDF, per germline (reference sequence). V gave up 0 bases and J gave up 1 base, with 8 bases separating them. The CDR3 is 15 amino acids. The CDR3 DNA sequence: TGTGCCACCAGCAGAGACGGGACCCGCACAGATACGCAGTATTTT. Its protein product is CATSRDGTRTDTQYF.

This chain connects TRBV30 to TRBJ2-2; no definite D call. V was cut by 0 bases and J by 1 base, with 3 bases left in between. The germline gives CDR1 GTSNPN, CDR2 SVGIG (reference sequence). CDR3 size: 13 residues. The CDR3 DNA sequence: TGTGCCTGGAGTGTAGTGAACACCGGGGAGCTGTTTTTT. Protein: CAWSVVNTGELFF. The full variable domain, its missing parts supplied by reference TRBV30 and TRBJ2-2, is SQTIHQWPATLVQPVGSPLSLECTVEGTSNPNLYWYRQAAGRGLQLLFYSVGIGQISSEVPQNLSASRPQDRQFILSSKKLLLSDSGFYLCAWSVVNTGELFFGEGSRLTVL.

This clonotype was seen only a few times. The chain joins TRBV19 to TRBJ2-1; D is unclear. The CDR3 has 14 residues. The germline CDR1 and CDR2 sequences are LNHDA and SQIVND (reference sequence). V was clipped by 4 bases and J by 7 bases, with 14 bases between them. Written as DNA, the CDR3 is TGTGCCAGTAGTAGACTGACCAGCGTGAATGAGCAGTTCTTC. It codes for CASSRLTSVNEQFF. The entire variable domain, with the rest obtained from reference TRBV19 and TRBJ2-1, is as follows: DGGITQSPKYLFRKEGQNVTLSCEQNLNHDAMYWYRQDPGQGLRLIYYSQIVNDFQKGDIAEGYSVSREKKESFPLTVTSAQKNPTAFYLCASSRLTSVNEQFFGPGTRLTVL.

This clonotype was seen a few times. V usage is TRBV4-1 and J usage is TRBJ2-3, with D perhaps matching TRBD2 (5 bases). Germline-derived CDR1 and CDR2 are MGHRA and YSYEKL. V dropped 2 bases and J dropped 1 base, with 10 bases sitting between them. The CDR3 consists of 15 residues. The CDR3 sequence: CASSQLSGGTDTQYF. CDR3 sequence (DNA): TGCGCCAGCAGCCAATTATCCGGGGGCACAGATACGCAGTATTTT.

This chain connects TRBV4-2 to TRBJ2-1, with 14 bases matching TRBD2. CDR1 and CDR2 (germline): LGHNA, YNFKEQ. Unmatched junction bases numbered 1, after V lost 3 bases and J lost 3 bases. CDR3 length equals 16 residues. The CDR3, as DNA: TGTGCCAGCAGCCAGGGGACTAGCGGGAGCTACAATGAGCAGTTCTTC. Protein sequence: CASSQGTSGSYNEQFF.

V and J are TRBV11-3 and TRBJ2-7; D call uncertain. Germline V gene lookup returns CDR1 SGHNT and CDR2 YENEEA. V shed 5 bases and J shed 3 bases, with 26 bases lying between them. The CDR3 contains 18 residues. CDR3 in amino acids: CASSAWANWSDAIYEQYF. CDR3 DNA sequence: TGTGCCAGCAGCGCGTGGGCTAATTGGTCGGACGCCATCTACGAGCAGTACTTC.

This clonotype was recorded a few times. The chain couples TRBV28 to TRBJ2-2, with D unclear. The germline V gene encodes CDR1 MDHEN and CDR2 SYDVKM. V was shortened by 1 base and J by 2 bases, with 5 bases between the two germline ends. CDR3 length: 14 amino acids. CDR3 coding DNA: TGTGCCAGCAGTTTATTTGGAAACACCGGGGAGCTGTTTTTT. This sequence encodes CASSLFGNTGELFF. The complete variable domain, with remaining parts taken from reference TRBV28 and TRBJ2-2, reads DVKVTQSSRYLVKRTGEKVFLECVQDMDHENMFWYRQDPGLGLRLIYFSYDVKMKEKGDIPEGYSVSREKKERFSLILESASTNQTSMYLCASSLFGNTGELFFGEGSRLTVL.

Note on this clonotype: A much larger clone differs by one base, so this may be a read error. The chain couples TRBV3-1 to TRBJ2-7; 8 bases agree with TRBD1. CDR3 length: 16 amino acids. V lost 0 bases to trimming and J lost 6 bases; unmatched junction nucleotides: 10. From germline, CDR1 is LGHDT and CDR2 YNNKEL (reference sequence). CDR3 region: CASSQERDRPTFEQYF. Written as DNA, the CDR3 is TGTGCCAGCAGCCAAGAGAGGGACAGGCCGACCTTCGAGCAGTACTTC.

The CDR3 spells CASSEDSYPEAQYF. The CDR3 region has the DNA TGTGCCAGCAGTGAGGACAGTTACCCCGAGGCCCAGTACTTC. V gene TRBV6-1 combines with J gene TRBJ2-5, with a possible D match to TRBD1 (6 bases). Germline assignment: CDR1 MNHNS and CDR2 SASEGT. The CDR3 consists of 14 residues. Trimming took off 3 bases at V and 9 bases at J, with 17 bases between the two ends.

At least ten counts were recorded for this clonotype. The chain combines TRBV3-1 with TRBJ2-1; TRBD2 matches 11 bases. Germline V gene lookup returns CDR1 LGHDT and CDR2 YNNKEL (reference sequence). J was trimmed by 3 bases and V by 3 bases; bases with no gene match: 4. The CDR3 contains 16 residues. CDR3 in DNA: TGTGCCAGCAGCCACCTCGGGACTAGCGGCTACAATGAGCAGTTCTTC. Its protein product is CASSHLGTSGYNEQFF.

This clonotype came up many times. V is TRBV11-2 and J is TRBJ2-3; 16 positions match TRBD2. V was clipped by 5 bases and J by 3 bases; unmatched bases: 8. Germline CDR1 and CDR2: SGHAT and FQNNGV. The CDR3 extends over 18 amino acids. The CDR3 DNA reads TGTGCCAGCAGCCAACGGGGACTAGCGGGAGGGCGGACAGATACGCAGTATTTT. Translated, it gives CASSQRGLAGGRTDTQYF.

This clonotype was seen a handful of times. The chain uses TRBV20-1 and TRBJ1-1, with D perhaps matching TRBD1 (5 bases). The CDR3 has 14 residues. V shed 6 bases and J shed 3 bases, with 17 bases lying between them. Germline values: CDR1 DFQATT, CDR2 SNEGSKA (reference sequence). The CDR3 nucleotides are TGCAGTGCGCACGGGGAGGGGTTGGACACTGAAGCTTTCTTT. Its translation is CSAHGEGLDTEAFF.

This clonotype has ten or more counts. The J gene is TRBJ1-2, the V gene TRBV5-1; possible D gene TRBD1, 6 bases. Trimming cost V 7 bases and J 4 bases, with 14 bases left between them. This CDR3 is built from 13 residues. Germline assignment: CDR1 SGHRS and CDR2 YFSETQ. CDR3 sequence: CASGRTEGYGYTF. The CDR3 region has the DNA TGCGCCAGCGGCAGGACAGAAGGCTATGGCTACACCTTC.

V usage is TRBV6-5 and J usage is TRBJ2-3, with unresolved D. The germline V gene has CDR1 MNHEY and CDR2 SVGAGI. This CDR3 is built from 12 residues. V lost 0 bases and J lost 5, with 3 bases in between. DNA for the CDR3: TGTGCCAGCAGTTACTCGTTAGATACGCAGTATTTT. Residues: CASSYSLDTQYF.

The genes are TRBV9 and TRBJ2-3; D remains ambiguous. Trimming cost V 2 bases and J 5 bases, with 6 bases left between them. The CDR3 contains 12 residues. CDR1 and CDR2 (germline): SGDLS, YYNGEE. The CDR3 spells CASSVRLDTQYF. DNA of the CDR3: TGTGCCAGCAGCGTTCGACTAGATACGCAGTATTTT. The complete variable domain, with remaining parts taken from reference TRBV9 and TRBJ2-3, reads DSGVTQTPKHLITATGQRVTLRCSPRSGDLSVYWYQQSLDQGLQFLIQYYNGEERAKGNILERFSAQQFPDLHSELNLSSLELGDSALYFCASSVRLDTQYFGPGTRLTVL.

A few counts support this clonotype. The gene calls are TRBV9 and TRBJ2-1, with D unresolved. In germline, CDR1 is SGDLS, CDR2 YYNGEE. The CDR3 has 15 residues. Trimming stripped 4 bases from V and 0 bases from J, with 11 bases between. CDR3 in DNA: TGTGCCAGCAGCTCCCGATTATACTCCTACAATGAGCAGTTCTTC. This translates into CASSSRLYSYNEQFF. The entire variable domain, with the rest obtained from reference TRBV9 and TRBJ2-1, is as follows: DSGVTQTPKHLITATGQRVTLRCSPRSGDLSVYWYQQSLDQGLQFLIQYYNGEERAKGNILERFSAQQFPDLHSELNLSSLELGDSALYFCASSSRLYSYNEQFFGPGTRLTVL.

This clonotype came up a few times. This sequence joins TRBV2 and TRBJ2-4; tentatively, D is TRBD1 or TRBD2 (6 bases each). The CDR3 runs 20 residues. The V and J ends lost 1 base and 2 bases respectively, with 24 bases between them. The germline V gene has CDR1 SNHLY and CDR2 FYNNEI. The CDR3 DNA reads as TGTGCCAGCAGTGAAGACCCAGGGCGCCTAAGGGGGGAGACCAAAAACATTCAGTACTTC. Its protein product is CASSEDPGRLRGETKNIQYF. The variable domain in full, with the rest retrieved from reference TRBV2 and TRBJ2-4, is EPEVTQTPSHQVTQMGQEVILRCVPISNHLYFYWYRQILGQKVEFLVSFYNNEISEKSEIFDDQFSVERPDGSNFTLKIRSTKLEDSAMYFCASSEDPGRLRGETKNIQYFGAGTRLSVL.

This clonotype was detected many times. This chain uses TRBV7-3 with TRBJ1-1; the match to TRBD1 covers 7 bases. The length of the CDR3 is 13 residues. The V segment lost 4 bases and the J segment 10 bases; nucleotides outside the gene matches: 9. Germline CDR1 and CDR2: SGHTA and FQGTGA. The DNA for the CDR3 is TGTGCCAGCAGCTCCGGGACAGCTGTCGGAGCTTTCTTT. As protein: CASSSGTAVGAFF.

This clonotype has ten or more counts. The V call is TRBV24-1, the J call TRBJ2-1; a possible D gene is TRBD1 (5 bases). The CDR3 length is 17 residues. Trimming removed 4 bases from V and 5 bases from J, with 20 bases in between. The V gene's germline CDR1 is KGHDR and CDR2 SFDVKD. The CDR3 nucleotides read TGTGCCACCAGTGACCACCTTATAAGAGCAGGGCACAATGAGCAGTTCTTC. Translation: CATSDHLIRAGHNEQFF.

There are many counts of this clonotype. At one boundary the junction diverges from the germline segment, which might be a read error. In nucleotides, the CDR3 is TGTGCTAGCAGCAACGACGGATTCGAGGCTTTCTTT. This translates into CASSNDGFEAFF. This chain links TRBV7-7 with TRBJ1-1; D unclear. This CDR3 is 12 amino acids long. Germline V gene lookup returns CDR1 SSHAT and CDR2 FNYEAQ (reference sequence).